This TCR beta chain was sequenced for a study of T cell responses to AZD1222 COVID-19 vaccine. General observations from the study: Possibly, clonal diversity was underestimated; donors were largely white British and included more females. Dominant at 160-218 and 743-854, vaccine-associated CD4 TCRs also spanned spike.

Looked up from germline, CDR1 is LNHDA and CDR2 is SQIVND (reference sequence). V lost 3 bases and J 0 bases, leaving 14 bases between the germline ends. The CDR3 spans 16 residues. To note about this clone: Its target is unknown.

Libraries were prepared by immunoSEQ multiplex PCR; TCRdb keeps only in-frame clonotypes and omits some of them. The data contain about 130,000 clones, roughly 93% of them singletons. The rearrangement links TRBV19 to TRBJ1-1, with a tentative D call TRBD1 (6 bases). Source: peripheral blood, taken 28 days after the second AZD1222 dose. This sequence was found in an adult who received the AZD1222 COVID-19 vaccine. In DNA, the CDR3 is TGTGCCAGTAGTATTTCTCGGGCAGGGGTGAACACTGAAGCTTTCTTT. Its translation: CASSISRAGVNTEAFF. The whole variable domain, remainder taken from reference TRBV19 and TRBJ1-1, is DGGITQSPKYLFRKEGQNVTLSCEQNLNHDAMYWYRQDPGQGLRLIYYSQIVNDFQKGDIAEGYSVSREKKESFPLTVTSAQKNPTAFYLCASSISRAGVNTEAFFGQGTRLTVV.